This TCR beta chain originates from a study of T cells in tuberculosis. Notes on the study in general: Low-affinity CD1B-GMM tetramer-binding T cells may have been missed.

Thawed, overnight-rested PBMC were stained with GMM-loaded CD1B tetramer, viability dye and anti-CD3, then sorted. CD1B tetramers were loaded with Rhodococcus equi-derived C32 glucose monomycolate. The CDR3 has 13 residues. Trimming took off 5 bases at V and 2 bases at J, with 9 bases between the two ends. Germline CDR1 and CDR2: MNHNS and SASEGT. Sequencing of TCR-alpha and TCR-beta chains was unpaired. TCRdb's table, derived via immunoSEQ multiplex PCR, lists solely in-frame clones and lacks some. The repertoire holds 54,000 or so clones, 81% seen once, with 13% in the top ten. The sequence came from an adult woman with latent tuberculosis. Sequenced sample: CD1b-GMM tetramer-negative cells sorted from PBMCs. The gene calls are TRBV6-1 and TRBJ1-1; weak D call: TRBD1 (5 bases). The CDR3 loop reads CASSLQVNTEAFF. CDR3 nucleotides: TGTGCCAGCAGTCTACAGGTAAACACTGAAGCTTTCTTT.